Each of the 22 T cell receptor beta chains below was sequenced from the same sample in a study of tumor-infiltrating lymphocytes in primary liver carcinoma (dated by TCRdb to about 2017). Reads for this sample came from an Illumina HiSeq 2500. TCRbeta-specific cDNA was reverse-transcribed from 500 ng total RNA using a constant-region primer and ProtoScript II reverse transcriptase. Construction of the TCRbeta libraries relied on three nested rounds of multiplex PCR, following a slightly modified ARM-PCR procedure. Each of the first two PCR rounds ran for about 10 cycles and used multiplex TRBV1-TRBV30 forward primers together with a Cbeta reverse primer. TCRdb passed the public sequencing reads through fastp at Q25 and MiXCR, retaining productive beta sequences. Duplicate CDR3 protein sequences are folded into a single record with the most common DNA and genes. The sample includes hundreds of thousands of distinct CDR3 sequences, with about three fifths observed a single time. The ten most abundant clones make up about 15% of the sample.

RNA from unsorted whole blood was extracted with TRIzol reagent, and germline DNA was obtained with the DNeasy Blood & Tissue kit. The sequenced material came from peripheral blood. The receptor source for this set is a woman aged 25-40 years with primary liver carcinoma and hepatitis B virus infection.

As concerns this clonotype: Germline is not matched at one junction end, which may reflect a read error. The rearrangement uses TRBV6-1 and TRBJ1-5; D uncertain. Germline V gene sequence: CDR1 MNHNS, CDR2 SASEGT. This CDR3 is built from 12 residues. CDR3 in amino acids: CASRRGNQSQHF. As DNA, the CDR3 is TGTGCCAGCAGACGGGGAAATCAGTCCCAGCATTTT.

To note about this clonotype: This sequence may be a read error, since a much larger clone differs from it by one base. The chain links TRBV4-2 to TRBJ2-5; 9 bases line up with TRBD2. CDR1 and CDR2 from the germline V gene are LGHNA and YNFKEQ. The CDR3 totals 16 residues. V shed 1 base and J 7 bases; nucleotides not matched to a gene: 10. CDR3 sequence: CASSQVSSGTGGTQYF. The CDR3 DNA sequence: TGTGCCAGCAGCCAAGTGTCTAGCGGGACTGGGGGGACCCAGTACTTC.

Turning to this clonotype: A clone one base away is much larger, so this may be a read error. The chain employs TRBV4-2 and TRBJ1-2; tentative D call: TRBD1 (6 bases). The CDR3 totals 13 residues. The germline V gene encodes CDR1 LGHNA and CDR2 YNFKEQ. V lost 1 base, J lost 6 bases, and 9 bases lay in between. CDR3 coding DNA: TGTGCCAGCAGCCAAGGTTGGGGGCATGGCTACACCTTC. This codes for CASSQGWGHGYTF.

V gene TRBV6-5 combines with J gene TRBJ2-7, with D tentatively TRBD1 (6 bases). Germline V CDR1 and CDR2: MNHEY, SVGAGI. V lost 2 bases to trimming and J lost 13 bases, with 24 bases between them. The CDR3 consists of 15 residues. CDR3: CASSYAGPGAYEPYF. The CDR3 coding sequence is TGTGCCAGCAGTTACGCGGGCCCAGGGGCCTACGAGCCATACTTC.

The chain recombines TRBV14 with TRBJ1-4; 8 bases match TRBD1. This CDR3 spans 16 amino acids. Trimming removed 0 bases from V and 7 bases from J; junction bases left unmatched: 7. Germline CDR1 is SGHDN and CDR2 is FVKESK. CDR3 sequence: CASSQDVGTGVEKLFF. The DNA for the CDR3 is TGTGCCAGCAGCCAAGATGTGGGGACAGGTGTTGAAAAACTGTTTTTT.

As for this clonotype: An end of the junction differs from the germline gene, which may be a read error. The chain joins TRBV4-2 to TRBJ1-2; D may be TRBD1 (6 bases). Germline CDR1 and CDR2: LGHNA and YNFKEQ. The CDR3 is made up of 12 amino acids. CDR3 amino acids: CVSRDKGYGYTF. CDR3 coding DNA: TGTGTCAGCCGGGACAAGGGCTATGGCTACACCTTC.

About this clonotype: The junction departs from germline at one end; a sequencing error may be responsible. V and J are TRBV7-9 and TRBJ2-1; D remains ambiguous. This CDR3 is built from 13 residues. Germline loops: CDR1 SEHNR, CDR2 FQNEAQ (reference sequence). CDR3: CANSIGPGDEQFF. CDR3 DNA: TGTGCCAACAGCATAGGGCCGGGCGATGAGCAGTTCTTC. The whole variable domain, filled in from reference TRBV7-9 and TRBJ2-1, reads DTGVSQNPRHKITKRGQNVTFRCDPISEHNRLYWYRQTLGQGPEFLTYFQNEAQLEKSRLLSDRFSAERPKGSFSTLEIQRTEQGDSAMYLCANSIGPGDEQFFGPGTRLTVL.

This clonotype was seen just once. The chain uses TRBV30 and TRBJ2-4; TRBD1 matches 9 bases. CDR1 and CDR2 (germline): GTSNPN, SVGIG (reference sequence). Trimming cost V 5 bases and J 3 bases; bases outside gene matches: 5. The CDR3 loop spans 14 amino acids. The CDR3 DNA reads TGTGCCTGGCAAACAGGGGGCCTCAAAAACATTCAGTACTTC. It is translated as CAWQTGGLKNIQYF.

The chain has TRBV6-2 or TRBV6-3 and TRBJ2-4, with D unresolved. CDR3 size: 21 residues. Between the trimmed V and J ends, which lost 7 bases and 0 bases, there was a span of 31 bases. CDR1 is MNHEY and CDR2 is SVGEGT in the germline V gene. This CDR3 reads CASNGQCGTVRKILAKNIQYF. CDR3 coding DNA: TGTGCCAGCAACGGTCAGTGCGGTACGGTTAGGAAGATTCTAGCCAAAAACATTCAGTACTTC.

Many counts were recorded for this clonotype. V is TRBV12-3 or TRBV12-4 and J is TRBJ2-6; D gene unclear. V was shortened by 6 bases and J by 0 bases, with 3 bases between the two germline ends. The CDR3 covers 13 residues. CDR3 nucleotide sequence: TGTGCCAGCAGGGGCTCTGGGGCCAACGTCCTGACTTTC. Its translation: CASRGSGANVLTF.

With respect to this clonotype: A much larger clone lies a single base off, so this may be a read error. This rearrangement joins TRBV29-1 to TRBJ1-1; D remains ambiguous. Germline V gene sequence: CDR1 SQVTM, CDR2 ANQGSEA. The CDR3 spans 12 residues. DNA for the CDR3: TGCAGCGTTGAAAATGACATGACTGAAACTTTCTTT. This translates into CSVENDMTETFF.

This clonotype was observed a handful of times. V is TRBV12-3 or TRBV12-4 and J is TRBJ2-1; D is possibly TRBD2 (6 bases). V was clipped by 6 bases and J by 6 bases, with 12 bases between them. The CDR3 runs to 13 residues. CDR3 coding DNA: TGTGCCAGCAGCCGCCGGGGGACCAATGAGCAGTTCTTC. Its translation: CASSRRGTNEQFF.

The chain recombines TRBV7-9 with TRBJ2-3; D is perhaps TRBD1 (5 bases). The ends were cut back, 5 bases at V and 4 bases at J, with 16 bases in the middle. CDR3 length: 15 residues. Germline V lookup: CDR1 SEHNR, CDR2 FQNEAQ (reference sequence). The CDR3 coding sequence is TGTGCCAGCAGCGCCCACAGGACCAGGGCAGATACGCAGTATTTT. It translates to CASSAHRTRADTQYF.

This clonotype was picked up one time. It may be a read error: a sequence one base away is much more abundant. This CDR3 fails to terminate in the conserved phenylalanine or tryptophan, so it likely reflects a read error. The DNA for the CDR3 is TGTGCCAGCAGGAAAGCTCAAGGTCTGTATGAAGCTTTCTAT. Residues: CASRKAQGLYEAFY. V usage is TRBV6-1 and J usage is TRBJ1-1, with unresolved D. Germline values: CDR1 MNHNS, CDR2 SASEGT. The CDR3 extends over 14 amino acids. With 6 bases removed from V and 7 bases from J, the gap between germline ends came to 18 bases.

There are a few counts of this clonotype. V gene TRBV6-2 or TRBV6-3 combines with J gene TRBJ1-5; 11 bases are shared with TRBD1. In germline, CDR1 is MNHEY, CDR2 SVGEGT. CDR3 length: 15 residues. V trimming: 7 bases; J trimming: 6 bases; junction bases outside the gene matches: 8. CDR3 bases: TGTGCCAGCACCCAAGGAGGGACAGGGGGTCAGCCCCAGCATTTT. Translating it yields CASTQGGTGGQPQHF.

V gene TRBV5-1 combines with J gene TRBJ2-7; TRBD2 aligns across 10 bases. Trimming removed 1 base from V and 2 bases from J; junction bases left unmatched: 3. CDR1 is SGHRS, CDR2 YFSETQ, per germline. This CDR3 is built from 15 residues. DNA for the CDR3: TGCGCCAGCAGCTTGCGGCTAGCGGGAGCCTACGAGCAGTACTTC. This translates into CASSLRLAGAYEQYF.

J is TRBJ2-2 and V is TRBV5-1, with a weak D call TRBD1 (6 bases). The CDR3 sequence is 15 residues long. Per germline, CDR1 SGHRS and CDR2 YFSETQ. The V end lost 4 bases, the J end lost 1 base, and 11 bases lay between the germline ends. CDR3 DNA: TGCGCCAGCAGCCAGGACAGCTTGAACACCGGGGAGCTGTTTTTT. Protein: CASSQDSLNTGELFF.

Of note for this clonotype: This sequence may be a read error, since a much larger clone differs from it by one base. The CDR3 sequence is CAVSPGQNYGYTF. The CDR3 DNA sequence: TGTGCCGTATCCCCTGGACAAAACTATGGCTACACCTTC. This rearrangement joins TRBV6-2 or TRBV6-3 to TRBJ1-2, with TRBD1 as a possible D gene (5 bases). Germline V gene data show CDR1 as MNHEY and CDR2 as SVGEGT. The CDR3 length is 13 residues. Trimming took off 11 bases at V and 2 bases at J, with 15 bases between the two ends.

A few counts support this clonotype. The chain employs TRBV28 and TRBJ1-5, with a tentative D call TRBD1 (6 bases). Trimming left V 1 base short and J 4 bases short, with 11 bases between. The germline gives CDR1 MDHEN, CDR2 SYDVKM. The CDR3 covers 15 residues. CDR3 in amino acids: CASSLSGARNQPQHF. Here the CDR3 DNA reads TGTGCCAGCAGTTTATCGGGGGCTCGGAATCAGCCCCAGCATTTT.

This clonotype was counted once. One end of the junction is discordant with germline, which a read error may explain. V and J are TRBV11-2 and TRBJ2-3; TRBD2 matches 11 bases. Germline CDR1 reads SGHAT; CDR2 reads FQNNGV. This CDR3 is 16 amino acids long. In DNA form, the CDR3 reads TGTGCCTGCAGCCTACTAGCGGGAGCCACAACAGATACGCAGTATTTT. It specifies CACSLLAGATTDTQYF.

Remarks on this clonotype: This sequence may be a read error, since a much larger clone differs from it by one base. The genes are TRBV6-2 or TRBV6-3 and TRBJ1-5; no definite D call. This CDR3 spans 13 amino acids. Germline assignment: CDR1 MNHEY and CDR2 SVGEGT. CDR3: CASSYSGYQPHHF. The DNA of the CDR3 is TGTGCCAGCAGTTACTCGGGGTATCAGCCCCATCATTTT.

Remarks on this clonotype: A much larger clone differs by one base, so this may be a read error. This sequence joins TRBV4-1 and TRBJ2-5; 7 nucleotides line up with TRBD2. The CDR3 is 16 residues long. Germline loops: CDR1 MGHRA, CDR2 YSYEKL. CDR3 in DNA: TGCGCCAGCAGCCAAGAAGACGTAGTCAGGCGGGAGATCCAGTACTTC. This gives the protein CASSQEDVVRREIQYF.